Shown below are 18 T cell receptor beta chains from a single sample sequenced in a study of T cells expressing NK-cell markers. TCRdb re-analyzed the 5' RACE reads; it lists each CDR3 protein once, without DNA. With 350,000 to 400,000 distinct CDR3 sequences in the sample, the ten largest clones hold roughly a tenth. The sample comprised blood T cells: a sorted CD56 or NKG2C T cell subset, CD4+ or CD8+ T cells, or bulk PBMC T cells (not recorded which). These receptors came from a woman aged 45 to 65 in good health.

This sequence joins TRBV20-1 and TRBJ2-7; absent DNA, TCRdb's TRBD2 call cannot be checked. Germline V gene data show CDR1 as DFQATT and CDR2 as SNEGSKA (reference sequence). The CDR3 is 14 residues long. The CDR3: CSANKRGLAYEQYF.

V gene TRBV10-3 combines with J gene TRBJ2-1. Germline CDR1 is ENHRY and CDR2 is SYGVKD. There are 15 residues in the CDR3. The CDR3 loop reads CAIRPTGGSYNEQFF.

CDR3 amino acids: CASSLTVTGEGSGYTF. This chain uses TRBV12-3 or TRBV12-4 with TRBJ1-2; TCRdb selects TRBD1, and the lack of DNA leaves this call unchecked. The CDR3 extends over 16 amino acids.

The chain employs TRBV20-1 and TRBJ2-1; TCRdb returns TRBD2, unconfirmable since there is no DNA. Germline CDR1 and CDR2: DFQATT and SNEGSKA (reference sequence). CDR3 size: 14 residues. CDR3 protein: CSAVDFQRYNEQFF.

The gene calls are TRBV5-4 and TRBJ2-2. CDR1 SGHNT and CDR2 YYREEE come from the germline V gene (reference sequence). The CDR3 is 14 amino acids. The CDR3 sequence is CASSLGRQTGELFF. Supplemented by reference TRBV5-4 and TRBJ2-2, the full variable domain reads ETGVTQSPTHLIKTRGQQVTLRCSSQSGHNTVSWYQQALGQGPQFIFQYYREEENGRGNFPPRFSGLQFPNYSSELNVNALELDDSALYLCASSLGRQTGELFFGEGSRLTVL.

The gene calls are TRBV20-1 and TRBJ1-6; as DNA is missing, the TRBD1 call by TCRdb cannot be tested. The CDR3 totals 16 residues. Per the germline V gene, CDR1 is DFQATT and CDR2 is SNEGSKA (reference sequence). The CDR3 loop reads CSATLVSGGNNSPLHF.

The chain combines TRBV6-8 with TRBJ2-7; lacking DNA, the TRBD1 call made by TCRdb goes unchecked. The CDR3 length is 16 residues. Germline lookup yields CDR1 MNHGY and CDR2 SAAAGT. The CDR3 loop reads CASSYSTAGILSEQYF.

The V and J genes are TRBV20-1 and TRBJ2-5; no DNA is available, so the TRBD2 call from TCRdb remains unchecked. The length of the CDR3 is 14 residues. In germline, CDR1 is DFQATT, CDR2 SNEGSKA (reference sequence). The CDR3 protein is CSARDERRVGTQYF.

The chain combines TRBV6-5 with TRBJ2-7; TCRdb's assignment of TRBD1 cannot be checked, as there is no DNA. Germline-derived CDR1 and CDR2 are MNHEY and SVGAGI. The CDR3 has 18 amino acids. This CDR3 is CASSYKLTGSGRAYEQYF.

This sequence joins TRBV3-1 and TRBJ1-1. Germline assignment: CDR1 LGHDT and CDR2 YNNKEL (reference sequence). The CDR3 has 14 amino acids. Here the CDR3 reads CASSHRQMNTEAFF.

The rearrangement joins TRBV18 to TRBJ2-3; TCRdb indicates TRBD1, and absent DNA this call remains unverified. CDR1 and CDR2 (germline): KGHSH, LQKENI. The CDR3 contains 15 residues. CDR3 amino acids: CASSPGVSGPNTQYF. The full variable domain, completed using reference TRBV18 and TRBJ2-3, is NAGVMQNPRHLVRRRGQEARLRCSPMKGHSHVYWYRQLPEEGLKFMVYLQKENIIDESGMPKERFSAEFPKEGPSILRIQQVVRGDSAAYFCASSPGVSGPNTQYFGPGTRLTVL.

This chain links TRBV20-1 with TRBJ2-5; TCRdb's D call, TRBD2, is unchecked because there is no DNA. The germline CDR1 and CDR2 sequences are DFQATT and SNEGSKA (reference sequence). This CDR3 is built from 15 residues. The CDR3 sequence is CSARDQRGNKETQYF.

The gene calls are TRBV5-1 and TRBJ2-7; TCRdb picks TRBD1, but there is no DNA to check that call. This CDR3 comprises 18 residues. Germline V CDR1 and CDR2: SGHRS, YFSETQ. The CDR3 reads CASSLGGLRDRVQNEQYF.

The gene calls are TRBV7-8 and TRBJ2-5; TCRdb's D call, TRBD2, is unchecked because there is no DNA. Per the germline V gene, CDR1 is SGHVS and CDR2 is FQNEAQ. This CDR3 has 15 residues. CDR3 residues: CASSRTSGRSETQYF. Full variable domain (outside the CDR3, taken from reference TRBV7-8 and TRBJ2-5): GAGVSQSPRYKVAKRGQDVALRCDPISGHVSLFWYQQALGQGPEFLTYFQNEAQLDKSGLPSDRFFAERPEGSVSTLKIQRTQQEDSAVYLCASSRTSGRSETQYFGPGTRLLVL.

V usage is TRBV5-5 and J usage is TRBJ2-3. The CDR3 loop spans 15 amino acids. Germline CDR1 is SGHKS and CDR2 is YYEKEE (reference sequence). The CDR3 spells CASSPIVLAGDTQYF.

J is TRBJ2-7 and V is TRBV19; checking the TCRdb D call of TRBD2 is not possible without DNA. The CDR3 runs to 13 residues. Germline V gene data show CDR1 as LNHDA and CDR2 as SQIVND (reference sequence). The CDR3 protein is CASSRASEYEQYF.

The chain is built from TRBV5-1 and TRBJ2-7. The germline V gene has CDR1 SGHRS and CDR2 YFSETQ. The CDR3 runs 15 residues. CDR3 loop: CASSQGSGRTYEQYF.

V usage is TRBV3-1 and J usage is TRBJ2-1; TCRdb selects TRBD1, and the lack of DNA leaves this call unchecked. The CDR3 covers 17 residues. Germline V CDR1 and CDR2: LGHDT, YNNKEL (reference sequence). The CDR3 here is CASSQVRRDRGYNEQFF.